The 11 T cell receptor beta chains listed next were all sequenced from one sample in a study of T cell clonality in common variable immunodeficiency. Study-wide findings and caveats: Fewer deletions and N-nucleotide insertions were reportedly seen in common variable immunodeficiency TCR beta sequences.

Only in-frame clones appear in the TCRdb table, and some are missing; sequencing was by immunoSEQ multiplex PCR. This repertoire holds roughly 33,000 clones, and none appear only once. The antigens of these receptors remain unknown. What was sequenced was peripheral blood mononuclear cells. These TCRs come from a human donor with common variable immunodeficiency.

This clone was counted many times. The CDR3 goes on 3 residues after the read ends, and that part is filled in from the germline J gene. V is TRBV5-1 and J is TRBJ2-2; no clear D gene. The germline gives CDR1 SGHRS, CDR2 YFSETQ. V dropped 0 bases and J dropped 1 base, with 7 bases sitting between them. The CDR3 has 15 amino acids. The chain's CDR3 is CASSLGRRNTGELFF. The part of the CDR3 DNA that was read is TGCGCCAGCAGCTTGGGTCGTAGGAACACCGGGGAG. The complete variable domain, with remaining parts taken from reference TRBV5-1 and TRBJ2-2, reads KAGVTQTPRYLIKTRGQQVTLSCSPISGHRSVSWYQQTPGQGLQFLFEYFSETQRNKGNFPGRFSGRQFSNSRSEMNVSTLELGDSALYLCASSLGRRNTGELFFGEGSRLTVL.

This clone was counted at least ten times. The read terminates 3 residues ahead of where the CDR3 ends, so the germline J gene completes it. The rearrangement joins TRBV18 to TRBJ1-4; 7 bases map to TRBD1. The germline V gene has CDR1 KGHSH and CDR2 LQKENI. The J segment lost 5 bases and the V segment lost 3 bases, leaving 6 bases of the junction unmatched. This CDR3 has 15 amino acids. The chain's CDR3 is CASSPQGQTNEKLFF. The DNA read from the CDR3 is TGTGCCAGCTCACCTCAGGGACAGACAAATGAAAAA.

This clone was observed a handful of times. The observed sequence ends 3 residues before the CDR3 terminus, with the missing tail filled in from the germline J gene. The chain joins TRBV7-2 to TRBJ2-2, with TRBD2 matching 9 bases. CDR1 is SGHTA, CDR2 FQGNSA, per germline. CDR3 length equals 16 residues. Trimming cost V 0 bases and J 5 bases; bases outside gene matches: 4. The DNA read from the CDR3 is TGTGCCAGCAGCTTAGCAGCGGGGGGTCCGACCGGGGAG. It translates to CASSLAAGGPTGE. The whole CDR3 sequence is CASSLAAGGPTGELFF.

This clone was seen repeatedly, ten times or more. The read terminates 3 residues before the CDR3 end, so the remaining end is supplied by the germline J gene. The rearrangement uses TRBV6-1 and TRBJ2-3; no clear D. V lost 2 bases and J lost 1, with 4 bases in between. Germline V gene sequence: CDR1 MNHNS, CDR2 SASEGT. The CDR3 length is 13 residues. The CDR3 here is CASSERGTDTQYF. CDR3 DNA (partial): TGTGCCAGCAGTGAAAGGGGCACAGATACG.

The CDR3 region is CASSVVTGGGDTQYF. The CDR3 DNA, read in part, is TGCGCCAGCAGCGTTGTCACGGGGGGGGGCGATACG. This chain links TRBV5-1 with TRBJ2-3; 8 bases line up with TRBD2. The missing CDR3 end, 3 residues past where the read stops, is filled in from the germline J gene. The ends lost 4 bases at V and 6 bases at J; junction bases unmatched: 10. Germline values: CDR1 SGHRS, CDR2 YFSETQ. This CDR3 spans 15 amino acids.

This clone has more than one count but fewer than ten. A read error may be the cause here, since a much bigger clone is one base away. The sequence runs out 3 residues before the end of the CDR3; the remainder is reconstructed from the germline J gene. The identical CDR3 is also encoded by other nucleotide sequences in the sample. The chain couples TRBV30 to TRBJ2-1; 10 nucleotides agree with TRBD2. Germline V CDR1 and CDR2: GTSNPN, SVGIG (reference sequence). The CDR3 consists of 18 residues. After removal of 0 bases from V and 8 bases from J, the junction contained 16 bases not matched to a gene. CDR3 amino acids: CAWSVRGWGSGGGDEQFF. The sequenced CDR3 bases are TGTGCCTGGAGTGTACGGGGGTGGGGGAGCGGGGGGGGTGATGAG.

This clone showed up many times. The observed sequence ends 3 residues before the CDR3 terminus, with the missing tail filled in from the germline J gene. V is TRBV19 and J is TRBJ2-2; tentative D call: TRBD2 (6 bases). Looked up from germline, CDR1 is LNHDA and CDR2 is SQIVND (reference sequence). V dropped 7 bases and J dropped 0 bases, with 12 bases sitting between them. This CDR3 comprises 15 residues. The CDR3 sequence: CASMSRGTNTGELFF. The CDR3 DNA, read in part, is TGTGCCAGTATGTCGCGGGGCACGAACACCGGGGAG.

As for this clone: The CDR3 is cut off 3 residues early in the read; its end comes from the germline J gene. The V and J genes are TRBV7-6 and TRBJ2-3, with D maybe TRBD2 (6 bases). Trimming removed 5 bases from V and 1 base from J, with 13 bases in between. Germline lookup yields CDR1 SGHVS and CDR2 FNYEAQ. The CDR3 runs 15 residues. The CDR3: CASSQAPSGTDTQYF. The sequenced part of the CDR3 DNA is TGTGCCAGCAGCCAGGCCCCTAGCGGCACAGATACG.

This clone has ten or more counts. The CDR3 goes on 3 residues after the read ends, and that part is filled in from the germline J gene. The V and J genes are TRBV5-1 and TRBJ1-1; 10 bases are a match to TRBD1. This CDR3 is built from 17 residues. The germline V gene has CDR1 SGHRS and CDR2 YFSETQ. Unmatched junction bases numbered 9, after V lost 0 bases and J lost 4 bases. The CDR3 reads CASSLALRDRGSTEAFF. Partial CDR3 DNA: TGCGCCAGCAGCTTGGCACTCCGGGACAGGGGATCCACTGAA.

Details on this clone: Coverage ceases 3 residues before the CDR3 finishes, and the germline J gene fills in the end. The chain combines TRBV6-2 or TRBV6-3 with TRBJ2-3, with 10 bases fitting TRBD2. V lost 4 bases, J lost 6 bases, and 7 bases stayed unmatched. Germline V gene data show CDR1 as MNHEY and CDR2 as SVGEGT. The CDR3 is 15 residues long. The CDR3 sequence: CASSSTSGPGDTQYF. CDR3 DNA, as far as it was read: TGTGCCAGCAGTTCGACTAGCGGGCCCGGGGATACG.

In this sample, this clone turned up a few times. The sequence runs out 3 residues before the end of the CDR3; the remainder is reconstructed from the germline J gene. Other DNA sequences in the sample encode the same CDR3. The V gene is TRBV7-9, the J gene TRBJ2-7; 12 bases fit TRBD2. The CDR3 is made up of 15 amino acids. J was trimmed by 1 base and V by 5 bases; bases with no gene match: 3. CDR1 and CDR2 from the germline V gene are SEHNR and FQNEAQ (reference sequence). The sequenced part of the CDR3 DNA is TGTGCCAGCAGCAATCTAGCGGGGGGGTCCTACGAG. Protein product: CASSNLAGGSYE. In full, the CDR3 is CASSNLAGGSYEQYF.